The 30 T cell receptor beta chains presented below share a single source sample, sequenced in a study of response to subunit inactivated influenza vaccine. TCRdb used MiXCR to reprocess the RT-PCR reads, holding one entry per CDR3 protein. In the table there are around 520,000 distinct CDR3 sequences, about 25% of which are singletons. Here the sequenced sample was CD4+ T cells sorted from PBMCs, taken about 5 days after vaccination. The receptor set was obtained from a man aged 50 to 60 who received an inactivated influenza vaccine.

The chain has TRBV20-1 and TRBJ1-6; no firm D call. The V end was cut by 1 base, the J end by 6 bases, with 13 bases between. The length of the CDR3 is 15 residues. Germline lookup yields CDR1 DFQATT and CDR2 SNEGSKA (reference sequence). The CDR3 DNA reads as TGCAGTGCTAGAGGGAGGGAAGGACGTAATTCACCCCTCCACTTT. Protein product: CSARGREGRNSPLHF.

A few counts support this clonotype. The chain is built from TRBV6-1 and TRBJ1-1; possibly TRBD1 for D (6 bases). The V and J ends lost 4 bases and 5 bases respectively, with 14 bases between them. Germline lookup yields CDR1 MNHNS and CDR2 SASEGT. The CDR3 has 14 residues. The CDR3 loop reads CASSALGGATEAFF. CDR3 sequence (DNA): TGTGCCAGCAGTGCCCTGGGGGGGGCAACTGAAGCTTTCTTT.

V is TRBV5-1 and J is TRBJ2-7; D possibly corresponds to TRBD1 (6 bases). The CDR3 spans 15 residues. The ends were cut back, 0 bases at V and 4 bases at J, with 14 bases in the middle. Germline V gives CDR1 SGHRS, CDR2 YFSETQ. The CDR3, as DNA: TGCGCCAGCAGCTTGGAGATGGGGGCGCGGTACGAGCAGTACTTC. Its protein product is CASSLEMGARYEQYF.

The chain employs TRBV5-1 and TRBJ2-2, with a possible D match to TRBD2 (6 bases). This CDR3 has 16 amino acids. Germline V CDR1 and CDR2: SGHRS, YFSETQ. Trimming removed 4 bases at V and 0 bases at J, with 13 bases between. The CDR3 coding sequence is TGCGCCAGCAGCCTGAGGGACTCCCCGAACACCGGGGAGCTGTTTTTT. It yields the protein CASSLRDSPNTGELFF.

This clonotype showed up many times. The V call is TRBV20-1, the J call TRBJ2-4; 8 bases are shared with TRBD1. The CDR3 is 14 residues long. Unmatched junction bases numbered 7, after V lost 1 base and J lost 8 bases. Per germline, CDR1 DFQATT and CDR2 SNEGSKA (reference sequence). The CDR3 sequence: CSARAMDREDIQYF. CDR3 nucleotide sequence: TGCAGTGCTAGAGCCATGGACAGGGAGGACATTCAGTACTTC.

The rearrangement uses TRBV10-3 and TRBJ2-7, with a tentative D call TRBD2 (6 bases). V lost 6 bases, J lost 4 bases, and 13 bases lay in between. CDR3 length equals 13 residues. From germline, CDR1 is ENHRY and CDR2 SYGVKD. The CDR3 region has the DNA TGTGCCATCAGGGCGGGACGGTCTTACGAGCAGTACTTC. Protein sequence: CAIRAGRSYEQYF.

This clonotype has only a few counts. V is TRBV7-9 and J is TRBJ2-3, with D possibly being TRBD1 (5 bases). CDR3 length: 14 amino acids. Germline V lookup: CDR1 SEHNR, CDR2 FQNEAQ (reference sequence). V lost 5 bases to trimming and J lost 0 bases, with 9 bases between them. The CDR3 protein is CASSVDSSTDTQYF. The CDR3 region has the DNA TGTGCCAGCAGCGTCGACAGCAGCACAGATACGCAGTATTTT.

On this clonotype: An end of the junction does not agree with germline; a read error may underlie this. The chain has TRBV6-1 and TRBJ2-7, with a weak D call TRBD2 (5 bases). This CDR3 contains 12 residues. Germline values: CDR1 MNHNS, CDR2 SASEGT. CDR3 DNA sequence: TGTGCCAGCAGTCAAGCGGTCTACGAGCAGTACTTC. Translated, it gives CASSQAVYEQYF.

The J gene is TRBJ2-5, the V gene TRBV7-9, with D possibly matching TRBD1 (6 bases). V dropped 1 base and J dropped 5 bases, with 14 bases sitting between them. The CDR3 runs 15 residues. Germline loops: CDR1 SEHNR, CDR2 FQNEAQ (reference sequence). This CDR3 reads CASSLGVGARETQYF. The CDR3 region has the DNA TGTGCCAGCAGCTTAGGAGTGGGGGCGAGGGAGACCCAGTACTTC.

The table lists this clonotype with a few counts. The rearrangement joins TRBV7-2 to TRBJ2-7; unclear D gene. V was pared by 6 bases and J by 2 bases, with 14 bases between. The germline gives CDR1 SGHTA, CDR2 FQGNSA. This CDR3 region has 14 residues. The CDR3 region is CASSQTLRAYEQYF. CDR3 DNA: TGTGCCAGCAGTCAGACACTAAGAGCCTACGAGCAGTACTTC. Filled out from reference TRBV7-2 and TRBJ2-7, the complete variable domain reads GAGVSQSPSNKVTEKGKDVELRCDPISGHTALYWYRQSLGQGLEFLIYFQGNSAPDKSGLPSDRFSAERTGGSVSTLTIQRTQQEDSAVYLCASSQTLRAYEQYFGPGTRLTVT.

The chain links TRBV28 to TRBJ2-1; 10 positions match TRBD2. Germline CDR1 reads MDHEN; CDR2 reads SYDVKM. The trim removed 6 bases at V and 13 bases at J, leaving 15 bases unmatched. The CDR3 has 15 amino acids. CDR3: CASRLGPGLATTQFF. The CDR3 nucleotides are TGTGCCAGCAGACTTGGACCGGGACTAGCGACCACCCAGTTCTTC.

V gene TRBV7-2 combines with J gene TRBJ2-7; 11 bases line up with TRBD1. Looked up from germline, CDR1 is SGHTA and CDR2 is FQGNSA. The CDR3 is made up of 15 amino acids. V shed 5 bases, J shed 3 bases, and the junction held 6 bases outside the gene matches. The CDR3 spells CASSHRTGGFYEQYF. The CDR3 nucleotides are TGTGCCAGCAGCCACCGGACAGGGGGCTTCTACGAGCAGTACTTC. The entire variable domain, with the rest obtained from reference TRBV7-2 and TRBJ2-7, is as follows: GAGVSQSPSNKVTEKGKDVELRCDPISGHTALYWYRQSLGQGLEFLIYFQGNSAPDKSGLPSDRFSAERTGGSVSTLTIQRTQQEDSAVYLCASSHRTGGFYEQYFGPGTRLTVT.

This clonotype appeared a few times. V gene TRBV19 combines with J gene TRBJ1-6, with D possibly being TRBD1 (5 bases). Germline-derived CDR1 and CDR2 are LNHDA and SQIVND (reference sequence). CDR3 length: 16 amino acids. Trimming took 5 bases from V and 3 from J, leaving 14 bases between them. CDR3 region: CASSSRGGNYNSPLHF. The CDR3 region has the DNA TGTGCCAGTAGTTCCCGGGGGGGGAACTATAATTCACCCCTCCACTTT.

The chain joins TRBV12-3 or TRBV12-4 to TRBJ2-5, with a weak D call TRBD1 (6 bases). The CDR3 length is 13 residues. V shed 7 bases and J shed 6 bases, with 15 bases lying between them. This chain's CDR3 is CASTLGHLKTQYF. CDR3 coding DNA: TGTGCCAGCACCTTGGGACATTTAAAGACCCAGTACTTC.

The V call is TRBV7-9, the J call TRBJ2-2; 7 bases align to TRBD2. With 5 bases clipped from V and 1 base from J, the junction kept 10 bases outside the gene matches. The CDR3 has 17 amino acids. The germline V gene has CDR1 SEHNR and CDR2 FQNEAQ (reference sequence). In DNA, the CDR3 is TGTGCCAGCAGCCCTTCTGGAGCGGGGAGGAACACCGGGGAGCTGTTTTTT. It is translated as CASSPSGAGRNTGELFF.

This clonotype was seen a handful of times. This chain uses TRBV7-6 with TRBJ2-3, with D unresolved. There are 17 residues in the CDR3. Germline V lookup: CDR1 SGHVS, CDR2 FNYEAQ. The ends were cut back, 2 bases at V and 1 base at J, with 16 bases in the middle. CDR3 region: CASSLPPTPEGTDTQYF. Written as DNA, the CDR3 is TGTGCCAGCAGCTTACCGCCCACACCCGAGGGCACAGATACGCAGTATTTT.

This clonotype was observed a handful of times. The chain has TRBV7-9 and TRBJ2-7, with D unclear. Trimming cost V 7 bases and J 12 bases, with 19 bases left between them. From germline, CDR1 is SEHNR and CDR2 FQNEAQ (reference sequence). The CDR3 extends over 12 amino acids. The CDR3 nucleotides are TGTGCCAGCACCGTCCCTGGCCAGAACTGGTACTTC. Translation: CASTVPGQNWYF.

The rearrangement uses TRBV7-2 and TRBJ1-4; weak D call: TRBD1 (6 bases). The germline gives CDR1 SGHTA, CDR2 FQGNSA. The germline V and J ends were trimmed by 2 bases and 1 base, with 11 bases remaining between them. This CDR3 contains 16 residues. CDR3 residues: CASSLMGGRTNEKLFF. The DNA of the CDR3 is TGTGCCAGCAGCTTAATGGGGGGCAGAACTAATGAAAAACTGTTTTTT.

Many counts were recorded for this clonotype. The chain joins TRBV3-1 to TRBJ2-1; the match to TRBD2 covers 13 bases. The V segment lost 0 bases and the J segment 2 bases; nucleotides outside the gene matches: 13. Germline V gene data show CDR1 as LGHDT and CDR2 as YNNKEL (reference sequence). The CDR3 spans 21 residues. CDR3 coding DNA: TGTGCCAGCAGCCAAGATGCTAGGTGGGGGACTAGCGGGGCCCCCTACAATGAGCAGTTCTTC. The encoded protein is CASSQDARWGTSGAPYNEQFF.

This clonotype came up a few times. The chain uses TRBV6-1 and TRBJ1-5; a weak D match, TRBD1 (5 bases). V lost 7 bases and J 4 bases, leaving 20 bases between the germline ends. This CDR3 is 16 amino acids long. Germline loops: CDR1 MNHNS, CDR2 SASEGT. CDR3 loop: CASTWGRGGHNQPQHF. The CDR3 region has the DNA TGTGCCAGCACGTGGGGTAGAGGAGGACATAATCAGCCCCAGCATTTT.

This clonotype was detected many times. The gene calls are TRBV12-3 or TRBV12-4 and TRBJ2-2; weak D call: TRBD1 (5 bases). The CDR3 extends over 15 amino acids. V was clipped by 3 bases and J by 6 bases, with 14 bases between them. The CDR3 region is CASSLGRSLSGELFF. The CDR3 DNA reads TGTGCCAGCAGTTTGGGGCGTAGTCTATCCGGGGAGCTGTTTTTT.

The genes are TRBV5-4 and TRBJ2-2; 14 positions agree with TRBD2. The germline CDR1 and CDR2 sequences are SGHNT and YYREEE (reference sequence). The V gene end was trimmed by 4 bases and the J gene end by 4 bases; junction bases not matched to a gene: 9. The CDR3 is 18 residues long. Here the CDR3 reads CASSGGTSGGTSTGELFF. In DNA, the CDR3 is TGTGCCAGCAGCGGCGGGACTAGCGGGGGCACCTCCACCGGGGAGCTGTTTTTT.

The chain uses TRBV25-1 and TRBJ2-7; the D gene is possibly TRBD1 (7 bases). From germline, CDR1 is MGHDK and CDR2 SYGVNS. The CDR3 sequence is 10 residues long. Trimming stripped 8 bases from V and 10 bases from J, with 12 bases between. CDR3 loop: CASGGTAQYF. CDR3 DNA sequence: TGTGCCAGCGGAGGGACAGCCCAGTACTTC.

The V and J genes are TRBV7-9 and TRBJ2-7, with D perhaps TRBD1 (7 bases). V gave up 4 bases and J gave up 0 bases, with 16 bases separating them. The CDR3 runs 16 residues. The V gene's germline CDR1 is SEHNR and CDR2 FQNEAQ (reference sequence). In nucleotides, the CDR3 is TGTGCCAGCAGCTGGGTGGGGCGGGACAGCTCCTACGAGCAGTACTTC. Amino acids: CASSWVGRDSSYEQYF.

CDR3 in amino acids: CASRQTGGLEQYF. In DNA, the CDR3 is TGTGCCAGCAGACAGACAGGGGGCCTGGAGCAGTACTTC. The chain links TRBV12-3 or TRBV12-4 to TRBJ2-7, with TRBD1 matching 10 bases. The CDR3 consists of 13 residues. J gave up 7 bases and V 6 bases, and 6 bases lay outside the gene matches.

This clonotype was counted only a few times. The chain couples TRBV12-3 or TRBV12-4 to TRBJ2-1; TRBD2 agrees at 15 bases. After removal of 6 bases from V and 1 base from J, the junction contained 4 bases not matched to a gene. The CDR3 runs 17 residues. The CDR3 DNA follows: TGTGCCAGCAGCGGACTAGCGGGGGGGCTTTCCTACAATGAGCAGTTCTTC. Protein product: CASSGLAGGLSYNEQFF.

This clonotype was counted many times. The chain carries TRBV5-5 and TRBJ2-2; D is ambiguous. Trimming took off 0 bases at V and 3 bases at J, with 6 bases between the two ends. This CDR3 has 14 residues. CDR1 is SGHKS, CDR2 YYEKEE, per germline (reference sequence). The CDR3 spells CASSLAGHTGELFF. The CDR3 DNA reads as TGTGCCAGCAGCTTGGCCGGGCACACCGGGGAGCTGTTTTTT.

This clonotype showed up just a few times. This chain connects TRBV2 to TRBJ1-5; tentatively, D is TRBD1 (5 bases). Germline CDR1 is SNHLY and CDR2 is FYNNEI. This CDR3 contains 14 residues. The V and J ends lost 4 bases and 6 bases respectively, with 13 bases between them. The CDR3 DNA is TGTGCCAGCAGTGTGAGGGGACGAAGTCAGCCCCAGCATTTT. Protein sequence: CASSVRGRSQPQHF.

The chain is built from TRBV5-1 and TRBJ2-1; tentatively, D is TRBD2 (5 bases). With 0 bases removed from V and 6 bases from J, the gap between germline ends came to 22 bases. Germline-derived CDR1 and CDR2 are SGHRS and YFSETQ. This CDR3 region has 18 residues. The CDR3 loop reads CASSLARYEGDIINEQFF. Written as DNA, the CDR3 is TGCGCCAGCAGCTTGGCAAGGTATGAGGGAGACATTATCAATGAGCAGTTCTTC.

The V and J genes are TRBV7-2 and TRBJ2-2; D may be TRBD1 (5 bases). Germline CDR1 SGHTA, CDR2 FQGNSA. The V and J ends lost 5 bases and 1 base respectively, with 14 bases between them. The CDR3 spans 16 residues. The CDR3 DNA reads TGTGCCAGCAGCCCCTTGACAGTGCGGAACACCGGGGAGCTGTTTTTT. The encoded protein is CASSPLTVRNTGELFF.